This T cell receptor beta chain stems from a study of blood T cell repertoires in COVID-19. Turning to the study itself: The United States, Italy and Spain supplied acute and convalescent COVID-19 samples. PBMCs, B-cell-depleted T cells, or T cells were the source of the cDNA or gDNA that made up the material.

As processed by the authors: How many nucleated cells were present was estimated from reference gene primer amplification. Method: immunoSEQ multiplex PCR; TCRdb's copy keeps in-frame clones and lacks some. V, J and clone size are those of that table, while D and trimming were read from the DNA. The repertoire includes tens of thousands of clones, 60% to 85% of them detected once, and roughly 6.6% sits in the top ten. After removal of 2 bases from V and 5 bases from J, the junction contained 5 bases not matched to a gene. The CDR3 is 15 residues long. From germline, CDR1 is MNHEY and CDR2 SVGAGI. The rearrangement links TRBV6-5 to TRBJ2-7, with TRBD1 matching 11 bases. The sequence was obtained from an older man with acute or convalescent COVID-19. Sequences were obtained from peripheral blood. CDR3 bases: TGTGCCAGCAGTTACGGGGACAGGGGGAAGAACGAGCAGTACGTC. Its translation: CASSYGDRGKNEQYV.